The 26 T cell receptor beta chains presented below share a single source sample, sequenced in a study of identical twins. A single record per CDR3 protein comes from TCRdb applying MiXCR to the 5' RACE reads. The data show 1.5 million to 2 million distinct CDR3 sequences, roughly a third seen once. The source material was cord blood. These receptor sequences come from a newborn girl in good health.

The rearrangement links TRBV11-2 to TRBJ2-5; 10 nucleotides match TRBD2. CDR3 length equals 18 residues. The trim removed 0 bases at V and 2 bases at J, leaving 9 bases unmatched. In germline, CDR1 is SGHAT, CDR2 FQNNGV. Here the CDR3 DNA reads TGTGCCAGCAGCTTAGATCTTTGGTCTAGCGGGGGTCAAGAGACCCAGTACTTC. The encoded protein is CASSLDLWSSGGQETQYF.

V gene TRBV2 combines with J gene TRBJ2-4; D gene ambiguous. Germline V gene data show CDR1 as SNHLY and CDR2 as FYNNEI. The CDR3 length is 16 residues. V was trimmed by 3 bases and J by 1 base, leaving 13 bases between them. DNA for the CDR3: TGTGCCAGCAGTGATCAGGTCCCGTGGGCCAAAAACATTCAGTACTTC. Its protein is CASSDQVPWAKNIQYF.

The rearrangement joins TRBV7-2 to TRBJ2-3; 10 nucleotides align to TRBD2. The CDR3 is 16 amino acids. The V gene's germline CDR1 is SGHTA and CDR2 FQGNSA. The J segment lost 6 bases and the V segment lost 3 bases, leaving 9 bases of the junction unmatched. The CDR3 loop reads CASSLRRAGGVDTQYF. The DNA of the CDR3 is TGTGCCAGCAGCTTGAGGCGAGCGGGGGGGGTGGATACGCAGTATTTT.

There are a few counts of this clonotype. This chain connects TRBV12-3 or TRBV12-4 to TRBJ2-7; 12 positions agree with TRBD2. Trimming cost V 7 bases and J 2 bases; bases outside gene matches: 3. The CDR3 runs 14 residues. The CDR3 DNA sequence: TGTGCCAGCACTTGGACTAGCGGGGCCTACGAGCAGTACTTC. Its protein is CASTWTSGAYEQYF.

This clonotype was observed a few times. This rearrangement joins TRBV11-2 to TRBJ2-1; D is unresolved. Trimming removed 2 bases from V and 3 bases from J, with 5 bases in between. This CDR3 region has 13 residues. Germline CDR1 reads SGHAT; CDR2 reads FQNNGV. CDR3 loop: CASSLHHYNEQFF. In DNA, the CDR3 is TGTGCCAGCAGCTTACACCACTACAATGAGCAGTTCTTC.

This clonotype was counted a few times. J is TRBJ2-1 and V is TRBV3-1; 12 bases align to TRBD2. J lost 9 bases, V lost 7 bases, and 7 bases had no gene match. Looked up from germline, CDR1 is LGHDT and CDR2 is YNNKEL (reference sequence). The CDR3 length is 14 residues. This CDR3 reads CASTRLAGAREQFF. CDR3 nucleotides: TGTGCCAGCACCCGACTAGCGGGGGCCCGTGAGCAGTTCTTC.

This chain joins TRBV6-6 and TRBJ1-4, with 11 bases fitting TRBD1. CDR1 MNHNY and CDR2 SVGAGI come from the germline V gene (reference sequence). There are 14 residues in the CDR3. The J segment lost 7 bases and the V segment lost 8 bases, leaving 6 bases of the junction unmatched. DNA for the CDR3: TGTGCCAGCGGCGCCGGGACAGGGGGTGAAAAACTGTTTTTT. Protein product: CASGAGTGGEKLFF.

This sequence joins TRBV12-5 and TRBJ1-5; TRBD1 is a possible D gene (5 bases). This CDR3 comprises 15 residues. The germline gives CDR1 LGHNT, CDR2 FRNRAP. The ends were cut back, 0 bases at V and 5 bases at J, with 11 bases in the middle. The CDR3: CASGLVRGVDQPQHF. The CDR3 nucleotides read TGTGCTAGTGGTTTGGTACGAGGGGTCGATCAGCCCCAGCATTTT.

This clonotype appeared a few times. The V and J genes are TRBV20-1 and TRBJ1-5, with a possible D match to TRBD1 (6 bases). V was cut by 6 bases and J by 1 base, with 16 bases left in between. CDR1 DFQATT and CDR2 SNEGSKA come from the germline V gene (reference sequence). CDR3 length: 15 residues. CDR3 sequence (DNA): TGCAGTGCGAGTACAGGGCCCGGGAGCAATCAGCCCCAGCATTTT. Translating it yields CSASTGPGSNQPQHF.

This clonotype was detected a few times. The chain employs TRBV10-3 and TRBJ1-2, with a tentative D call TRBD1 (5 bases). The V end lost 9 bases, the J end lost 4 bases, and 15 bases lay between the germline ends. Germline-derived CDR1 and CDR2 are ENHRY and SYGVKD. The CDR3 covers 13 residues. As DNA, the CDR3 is TGTGCCATTAGAAACAGGCTCAGCTATGGCTACACCTTC. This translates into CAIRNRLSYGYTF.

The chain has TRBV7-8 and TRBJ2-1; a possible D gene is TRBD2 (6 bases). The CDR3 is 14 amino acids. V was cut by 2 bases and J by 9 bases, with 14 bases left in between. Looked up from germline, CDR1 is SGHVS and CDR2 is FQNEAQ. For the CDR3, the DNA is TGTGCCAGCAGCTTACAGCGGGCGAGAGGTGAGCAGTTCTTC. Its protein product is CASSLQRARGEQFF.

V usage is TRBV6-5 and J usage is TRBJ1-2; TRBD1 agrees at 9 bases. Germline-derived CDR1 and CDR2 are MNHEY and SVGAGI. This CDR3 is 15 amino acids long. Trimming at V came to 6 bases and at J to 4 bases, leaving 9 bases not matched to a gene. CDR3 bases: TGTGCCAGCAGACTTGGGACAGGGAGTCTCTATGGCTACACCTTC. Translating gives CASRLGTGSLYGYTF.

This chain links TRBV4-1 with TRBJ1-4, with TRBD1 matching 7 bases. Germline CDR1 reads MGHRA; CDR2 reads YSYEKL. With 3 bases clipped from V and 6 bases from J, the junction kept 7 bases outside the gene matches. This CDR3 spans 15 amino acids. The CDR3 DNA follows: TGCGCCAGCAGCCACCCCGACAGGGACGATGAAAAACTGTTTTTT. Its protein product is CASSHPDRDDEKLFF.

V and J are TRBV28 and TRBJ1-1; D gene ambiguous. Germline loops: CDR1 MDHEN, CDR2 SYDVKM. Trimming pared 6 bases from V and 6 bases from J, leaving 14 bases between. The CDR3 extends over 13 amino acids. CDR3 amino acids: CASSPLRQSEAFF. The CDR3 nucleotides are TGTGCCAGCAGCCCCTTGAGGCAGTCTGAAGCTTTCTTT.

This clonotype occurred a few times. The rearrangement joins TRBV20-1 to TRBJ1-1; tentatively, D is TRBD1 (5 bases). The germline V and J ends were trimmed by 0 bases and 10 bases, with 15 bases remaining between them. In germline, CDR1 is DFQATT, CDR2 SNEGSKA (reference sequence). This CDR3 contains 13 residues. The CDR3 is CSARDRGRVGAFF. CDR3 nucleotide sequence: TGCAGTGCTAGAGATCGGGGCAGGGTTGGAGCTTTCTTT.

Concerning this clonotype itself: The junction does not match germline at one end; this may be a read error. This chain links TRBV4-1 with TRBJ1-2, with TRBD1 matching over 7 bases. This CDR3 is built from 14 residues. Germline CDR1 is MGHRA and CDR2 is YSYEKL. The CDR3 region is CASNQDRANYGYTF. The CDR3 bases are TGCGCCAGCAACCAAGACAGGGCTAACTATGGCTACACCTTC.

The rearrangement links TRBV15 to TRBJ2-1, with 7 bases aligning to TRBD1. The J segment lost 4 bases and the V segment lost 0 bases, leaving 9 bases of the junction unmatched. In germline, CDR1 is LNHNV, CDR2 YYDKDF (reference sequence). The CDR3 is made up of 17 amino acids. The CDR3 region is CATSRDYGGQLYNEQFF. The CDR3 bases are TGTGCCACCAGCAGAGACTATGGGGGACAGCTATACAATGAGCAGTTCTTC.

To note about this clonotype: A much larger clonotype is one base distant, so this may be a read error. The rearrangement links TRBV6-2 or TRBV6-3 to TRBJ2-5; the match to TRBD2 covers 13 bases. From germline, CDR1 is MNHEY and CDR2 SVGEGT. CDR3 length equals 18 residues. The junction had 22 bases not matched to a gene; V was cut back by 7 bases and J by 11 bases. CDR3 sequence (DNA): TGTGCCAGCATCTCGAATGGGAGACTAGCGGGGGGCGAAAATGAGCAGTACTTC. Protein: CASISNGRLAGGENEQYF.

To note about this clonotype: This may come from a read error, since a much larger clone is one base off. The CDR3 here is CARSFGIGDEQFF. CDR3 DNA: TGCGCCCGCAGCTTCGGGATAGGGGATGAGCAGTTCTTC. The J gene is TRBJ2-1, the V gene TRBV5-1; either TRBD1 or TRBD2 may fit D (5 bases each). CDR1 and CDR2 from the germline V gene are SGHRS and YFSETQ. This CDR3 spans 13 amino acids.

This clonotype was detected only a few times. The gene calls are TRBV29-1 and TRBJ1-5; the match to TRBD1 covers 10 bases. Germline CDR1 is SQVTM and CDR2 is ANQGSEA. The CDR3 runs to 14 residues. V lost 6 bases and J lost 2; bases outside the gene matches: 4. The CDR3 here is CSVAGTGGNQPQHF. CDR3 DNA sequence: TGCAGCGTCGCCGGGACAGGGGGCAATCAGCCCCAGCATTTT. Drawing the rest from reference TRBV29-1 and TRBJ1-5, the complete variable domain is SAVISQKPSRDICQRGTSLTIQCQVDSQVTMMFWYRQQPGQSLTLIATANQGSEATYESGFVIDKFPISRPNLTFSTLTVSNMSPEDSSIYLCSVAGTGGNQPQHFGDGTRLSIL.

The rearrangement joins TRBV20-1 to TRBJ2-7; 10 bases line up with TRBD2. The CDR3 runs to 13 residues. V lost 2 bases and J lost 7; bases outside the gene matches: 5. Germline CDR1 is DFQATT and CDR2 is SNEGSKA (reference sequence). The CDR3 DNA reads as TGCAGTGCTAGACTAGCGGGAGCCAGGGAGCAGTACTTC. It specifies CSARLAGAREQYF.

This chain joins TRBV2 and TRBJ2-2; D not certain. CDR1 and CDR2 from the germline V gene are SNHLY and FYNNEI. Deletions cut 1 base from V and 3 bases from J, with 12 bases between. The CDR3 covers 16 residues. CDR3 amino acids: CASSEDMTEHTGELFF. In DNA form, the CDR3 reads TGTGCCAGCAGTGAAGATATGACGGAACACACCGGGGAGCTGTTTTTT. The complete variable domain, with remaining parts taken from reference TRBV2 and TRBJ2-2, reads EPEVTQTPSHQVTQMGQEVILRCVPISNHLYFYWYRQILGQKVEFLVSFYNNEISEKSEIFDDQFSVERPDGSNFTLKIRSTKLEDSAMYFCASSEDMTEHTGELFFGEGSRLTVL.

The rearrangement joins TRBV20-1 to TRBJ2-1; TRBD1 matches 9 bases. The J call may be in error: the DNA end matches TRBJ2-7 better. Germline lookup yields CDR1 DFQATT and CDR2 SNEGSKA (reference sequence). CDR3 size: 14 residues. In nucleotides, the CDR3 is TGCAGTGCTAGGGGACAGGGAAAGTACAATGAGCAGTACTTC. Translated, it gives CSARGQGKYNEQYF.

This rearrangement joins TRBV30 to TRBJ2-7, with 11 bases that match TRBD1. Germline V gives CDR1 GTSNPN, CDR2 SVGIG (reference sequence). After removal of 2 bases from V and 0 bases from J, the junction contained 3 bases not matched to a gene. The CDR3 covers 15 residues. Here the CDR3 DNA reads TGTGCCTGGAGTCCCGGGACAGGGGGCTCCTACGAGCAGTACTTC. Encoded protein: CAWSPGTGGSYEQYF.

CDR3 protein: CASSPGVPGKAQYF. CDR3 DNA: TGTGCCAGCAGCCCCGGGGTCCCTGGGAAGGCGCAGTATTTT. The J gene is TRBJ2-3, the V gene TRBV3-1, with D perhaps matching TRBD2 (5 bases). The germline CDR1 and CDR2 sequences are LGHDT and YNNKEL (reference sequence). V lost 4 bases and J 10 bases, leaving 18 bases between the germline ends. The CDR3 is made up of 14 amino acids.

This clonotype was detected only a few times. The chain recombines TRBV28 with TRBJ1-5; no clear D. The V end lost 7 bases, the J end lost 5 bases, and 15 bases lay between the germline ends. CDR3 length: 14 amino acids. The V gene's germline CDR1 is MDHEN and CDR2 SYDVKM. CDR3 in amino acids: CASNMKSSYQPQHF. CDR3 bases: TGTGCCAGCAACATGAAGTCTAGTTATCAGCCCCAGCATTTT.